A selection of T cell receptor beta chains follows, all from one sample in a study of regulatory T cells in long-lasting Graves disease. Via MiXCR, TCRdb re-called the multiplex PCR reads, giving one row per CDR3 protein. The data show under 800,000 distinct CDR3 sequences, approximately 15% seen once. The same sample was also used in a study of T cells in Graves' hyperthyroidism and ophthalmopathy.

This specimen consisted of peripheral blood mononuclear cells (PBMCs), obtained at new diagnosis, from a patient treated with antithyroid drugs. The receptors shown here come from a woman younger than 45 with Graves disease. CDR3s include the opening cysteine and the closing phenylalanine or tryptophan. D genes are given only for firm matches. Size is stated for part of the rows, as once, few or many counts, or as a class when the clone is expanded.

CASSHPGADSTDTQYF	TGTGCCAGCAGCCACCCGGGAGCCGATAGCACAGATACGCAGTATTTT	16	TRBV3-1	TRBJ2-3	-	-
CASSDSQLMDSPLHF	TGCGCCAGCAGTGATTCACAGCTAATGGATTCACCCCTCCACTTT	15	TRBV10-2	TRBJ1-6	-	-
CASSLTASGERTYF	TGTGCCAGCAGCTTAACGGCTAGCGGGGAGCGGACGTACTTC	14	TRBV7-3	TRBJ2-7	TRBD2	many
CSGGQGLQEQYF	TGCAGTGGGGGACAGGGGCTACAGGAGCAGTACTTC	12	TRBV20-1	TRBJ2-7	TRBD1	many
CSGGILGTF	TGCAGTGGAGGGATTTTAGGCACCTTC	9	TRBV20-1	TRBJ1-2	-	-
CAWSARGNQPQHF	TGTGCCTGGAGTGCCCGGGGAAACCAGCCCCAGCATTTT	13	TRBV30	TRBJ1-5	-	-
CASSDQTSRGGNTIYF	TGTGCCAGCAGTGACCAGACCTCCCGGGGAGGAAACACCATATATTTT	16	TRBV2	TRBJ1-3	-	few
CASSRPGLGIDTQYF	TGTGCCAGCAGCAGACCGGGACTAGGGATAGATACGCAGTATTTT	15	TRBV7-2	TRBJ2-3	TRBD2	many
CASSIAGTGNQPQHF	TGTGCCAGTAGTATAGCCGGGACAGGGAATCAGCCCCAGCATTTT	15	TRBV19	TRBJ1-5	TRBD1	-
CASSKRPGGMEKLFF	TGTGCCAGCAGCAAGAGGCCGGGAGGGATGGAAAAACTGTTTTTT	15	TRBV11-2	TRBJ1-4	-	many
CASSFISPGEQFF	TGTGCCAGCAGCTTCATAAGCCCAGGGGAGCAGTTCTTC	13	TRBV7-9	TRBJ2-1	-	many
CASSDSGALQETQYF	TGTGCCAGCAGTGATTCGGGGGCTCTCCAAGAGACCCAGTACTTC	15	TRBV2	TRBJ2-5	-	many
CSARGGGREDF	TGCAGTGCTAGAGGTGGGGGACGCGAGGATTTT	11	TRBV20-1	TRBJ1-3	-	-
CAWTGSSYEQYF	TGTGCCTGGACAGGGAGCTCCTACGAGCAGTACTTC	12	TRBV30	TRBJ2-7	-	-
CASSELGASQETQYF	TGCGCCAGCAGTGAGCTGGGGGCTAGCCAAGAGACCCAGTACTTC	15	TRBV10-2	TRBJ2-5	-	many
CASSEPGRNTEAFF	TGTGCCAGCAGCGAGCCCGGGAGGAACACTGAAGCTTTCTTT	14	TRBV7-2	TRBJ1-1	-	many
CASSLGAWETQYF	TGTGCCAGCAGTTTAGGAGCATGGGAGACCCAGTACTTC	13	TRBV28	TRBJ2-5	-	many
CASKATRQPQHF	TGTGCCAGCAAAGCCACGAGGCAGCCCCAGCATTTT	12	TRBV2	TRBJ1-5	-	many
CASSLTSLNEQFF	TGTGCCAGCAGCTTAACATCCCTAAATGAGCAGTTCTTC	13	TRBV7-3	TRBJ2-1	-	-
CAWRQEGRLNYGYTF	TGTGCCTGGAGGCAAGAGGGCAGGTTGAACTATGGCTACACCTTC	15	TRBV30	TRBJ1-2	-	many
CATSLADTQYF	TGTGCCACCAGTTTGGCAGATACGCAGTATTTT	11	TRBV24-1	TRBJ2-3	-	few
CASTPGQMYSPLHF	TGTGCCAGCACCCCGGGACAGATGTATTCACCCCTCCACTTT	14	TRBV28	TRBJ1-6	TRBD1	-
CASSESGDSNQPQHF	TGTGCCAGCAGTGAATCGGGGGATAGCAATCAGCCCCAGCATTTT	15	TRBV6-1	TRBJ1-5	-	many
CSASGSGETQYF	TGCAGTGCGAGCGGTTCTGGAGAGACCCAGTACTTC	12	TRBV20-1	TRBJ2-5	-	few
CASIGPGTGRSNQPQHF	TGTGCCAGCATCGGGCCCGGGACAGGCCGCAGCAATCAGCCCCAGCATTTT	17	TRBV28	TRBJ1-5	TRBD1	many
CASRQAEGNVYEKLFF	TGTGCCAGCCGCCAGGCGGAGGGTAATGTATATGAAAAACTGTTTTTT	16	TRBV28	TRBJ1-4	-	many
CASSPLGQAANSPLHF	TGTGCCAGCAGTCCATTGGGACAGGCTGCAAATTCACCCCTCCACTTT	16	TRBV28	TRBJ1-6	TRBD1	many
CASRAWGRETQYF	TGTGCCAGCAGGGCCTGGGGACGGGAGACCCAGTACTTC	13	TRBV28	TRBJ2-5	-	few
CASSLTSFFVPGNTIYF	TGTGCCAGCAGCTTAACGTCGTTTTTTGTCCCTGGAAACACCATATATTTT	17	TRBV7-2	TRBJ1-3	-	few
CASSLSSGGSYEQYF	TGCGCCAGCAGCTTGAGTAGCGGGGGGTCCTACGAGCAGTACTTC	15	TRBV5-1	TRBJ2-7	TRBD2	-
CASSQERDNYGYTF	TGTGCCAGCAGCCAAGAGAGGGATAACTATGGCTACACCTTC	14	TRBV3-1	TRBJ1-2	-	-
CASSLFPGQGATGELFF	TGTGCCAGCAGTTTATTTCCGGGACAGGGGGCTACCGGGGAGCTGTTTTTT	17	TRBV28	TRBJ2-2	TRBD1	few
CASGGTGNSNQPQHF	TGTGCCAGCGGAGGGACAGGGAACAGTAATCAGCCCCAGCATTTT	15	TRBV2	TRBJ1-5	TRBD1	many
CASSPAGPGSSYNSPLHF	TGTGCCAGCAGCCCGGCCGGGCCAGGGAGCTCCTATAATTCACCCCTCCACTTT	18	TRBV7-2	TRBJ1-6	-	-
CASSYGSTDTQYF	TGTGCCAGCAGTTACGGGAGCACAGATACGCAGTATTTT	13	TRBV6-5	TRBJ2-3	-	many
CASRFYGTGDHEQFF	TGTGCCAGCAGATTTTATGGGACGGGCGATCATGAGCAGTTCTTC	15	TRBV12-3/TRBV12-4	TRBJ2-1	-	many
CASSQGVGTQYF	TGCGCCAGCAGCCAGGGTGTCGGGACCCAGTACTTC	12	TRBV4-1	TRBJ2-5	-	-
CSARGWRFQETQYF	TGCAGTGCTAGAGGGTGGCGTTTCCAAGAGACCCAGTACTTC	14	TRBV20-1	TRBJ2-5	-	-
CASRGMWAEAFF	TGTGCCAGCAGGGGGATGTGGGCTGAAGCTTTCTTT	12	TRBV6-1	TRBJ1-1	-	many
CASSFASGRGEQFF	TGTGCCAGCAGCTTCGCTAGCGGGAGGGGTGAGCAGTTCTTC	14	TRBV11-2	TRBJ2-1	TRBD2	many
CASRRTDLNSPLHF	TGTGCCAGCCGCCGGACCGACCTTAATTCACCCCTCCACTTT	14	TRBV27	TRBJ1-6	-	-
CASSSGTVYF	TGTGCCAGCAGTTCCGGGACTGTGTACTTC	10	TRBV28	TRBJ2-4	-	-
CASRGPGGGELFF	TGTGCCAGCAGGGGACCCGGGGGCGGGGAGCTGTTTTTT	13	TRBV28	TRBJ2-2	-	many
CASSPLTSAARATDTQYF	TGTGCCAGCTCACCTCTCACGTCAGCGGCCAGAGCCACAGATACGCAGTATTTT	18	TRBV18	TRBJ2-3	-	many
CASRYRDRGLLSTYEQYF	TGTGCCAGCAGGTACCGGGACAGGGGGCTTCTTTCAACCTACGAGCAGTACTTC	18	TRBV2	TRBJ2-7	TRBD1	many
CSAGTSGVTCEQYF	TGCAGTGCCGGGACTAGCGGGGTTACCTGCGAGCAGTACTTC	14	TRBV20-1	TRBJ2-7	TRBD2	-
CASLDRFEANEQYF	TGTGCCAGCTTGGACCGTTTCGAGGCCAACGAGCAGTACTTC	14	TRBV6-1	TRBJ2-7	-	many
CASAGQQSNQPQHF	TGTGCCAGCGCCGGGCAGCAAAGCAATCAGCCCCAGCATTTT	14	TRBV28	TRBJ1-5	-	-
CASSFLGGRDYNEQFF	TGTGCCAGCAGCTTCTTGGGCGGGAGGGACTACAATGAGCAGTTCTTC	16	TRBV5-5	TRBJ2-1	TRBD2	-
CASRRSLAGDYEQYF	TGTGCCAGCAGGAGATCACTAGCGGGAGACTACGAGCAGTACTTC	15	TRBV28	TRBJ2-7	TRBD2	many
CSVPRVGTEAFF	TGCAGCGTCCCAAGGGTGGGCACTGAAGCTTTCTTT	12	TRBV29-1	TRBJ1-1	-	many
CASSSGVGNEQFF	TGCGCCAGCAGCTCAGGGGTCGGCAATGAGCAGTTCTTC	13	TRBV5-1	TRBJ2-1	-	many
CASSPTSGTRSEQYF	TGCGCCAGCAGCCCGACCTCCGGGACTAGAAGCGAGCAGTACTTC	15	TRBV5-1	TRBJ2-7	TRBD2	many
CASSLNELAGINEQFF	TGTGCCAGCAGCTTAAATGAACTAGCGGGTATCAATGAGCAGTTCTTC	16	TRBV7-3	TRBJ2-1	TRBD2	once
CASSHGQASGELFF	TGCGCCAGCAGCCACGGACAGGCTTCCGGGGAGCTGTTTTTT	14	TRBV5-1	TRBJ2-2	TRBD1	-
CASSYGNPGSGANVLTF	TGTGCCAGCAGTTACGGCAACCCGGGGTCTGGGGCCAACGTCCTGACTTTC	17	TRBV6-5	TRBJ2-6	-	many
CASSSGPGQLAKNIQYF	TGTGCCAGCAGCTCCGGTCCGGGACAGCTAGCCAAAAACATTCAGTACTTC	17	TRBV7-3	TRBJ2-4	TRBD1	few